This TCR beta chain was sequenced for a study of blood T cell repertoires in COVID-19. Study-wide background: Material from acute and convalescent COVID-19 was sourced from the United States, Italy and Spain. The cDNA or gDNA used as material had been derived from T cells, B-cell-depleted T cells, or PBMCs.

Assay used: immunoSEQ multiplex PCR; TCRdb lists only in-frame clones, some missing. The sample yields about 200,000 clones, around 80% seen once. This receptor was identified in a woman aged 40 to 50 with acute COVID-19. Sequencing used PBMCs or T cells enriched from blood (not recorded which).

CDR3 in DNA: TGTGCCAGCACCCGACTAGCGGGGGATAAAAACATTCAGTACTTC. It is translated as CASTRLAGDKNIQYF. V usage is TRBV5-6 and J usage is TRBJ2-4, with 12 bases matching TRBD2. The CDR3 is 15 amino acids. CDR1 is SGHDT, CDR2 YYEEEE, per germline. With V trimmed by 6 bases and J by 4 bases, 5 bases remained unmatched.